The 32 T cell receptor beta chains presented below share a single source sample, sequenced in a study of B cell selection in AIRE deficiency. Here immunoSEQ multiplex PCR was the method, and the copy in TCRdb shows in-frame clones only, minus some. The table shows under 30,000 clones, with just under 97% occurring only once. Sorting defined conventional CD4 T cells as CD4+CD127+. Sequenced input: CD4+CD127+ conventional T cells sorted from PBMCs. The receptors were gathered from a human donor in good health.

V usage is TRBV7-9 and J usage is TRBJ1-2; 8 bases align to TRBD1. This CDR3 is built from 15 residues. With V trimmed by 3 bases and J by 12 bases, 15 bases remained unmatched. Germline values: CDR1 SEHNR, CDR2 FQNEAQ (reference sequence). The CDR3 DNA is TGTGCCAGCAGCTTGGAAGTCGGTTCCCGGACAGGGAACACCTTC. Its translation: CASSLEVGSRTGNTF.

The rearrangement uses TRBV10-3 and TRBJ2-3; 10 bases line up with TRBD2. Germline V gives CDR1 ENHRY, CDR2 SYGVKD. The CDR3 has 13 residues. With 11 bases clipped from V and 3 bases from J, the junction kept 5 bases outside the gene matches. CDR3 residues: CAEATSGTDTQYF. The CDR3, as DNA: TGTGCCGAGGCGACTAGCGGGACAGATACGCAGTATTTT.

The chain is built from TRBV5-1 and TRBJ2-2; 12 positions agree with TRBD1. Germline trimming cut 3 bases from V and 5 bases from J; bases unmatched to any gene: 11. Germline V gene lookup returns CDR1 SGHRS and CDR2 YFSETQ. The CDR3 consists of 18 residues. The CDR3 sequence is CASSSKGQGAAGTGELFF. CDR3 DNA sequence: TGCGCCAGCAGCTCCAAGGGACAGGGGGCCGCGGGGACCGGGGAGCTGTTTTTT.

The chain couples TRBV9 to TRBJ1-2; unclear D gene. Germline CDR1 and CDR2: SGDLS and YYNGEE. CDR3 size: 18 residues. Trimming took off 3 bases at V and 3 bases at J, with 24 bases between the two ends. The CDR3 DNA reads TGTGCCAGCAGCGGAGGACCCCGAGCAATGGACGATGACTATGGCTACACCTTC. As protein: CASSGGPRAMDDDYGYTF.

This clone was found once. J is TRBJ1-2 and V is TRBV18; no definite D call. Germline V lookup: CDR1 KGHSH, CDR2 LQKENI. Between the trimmed V and J ends, which lost 3 bases and 7 bases, there was a span of 12 bases. This CDR3 is 13 amino acids long. The CDR3 DNA follows: TGTGCCAGCTCACCTGCGGGGAGTAGTGGCTACACCTTC. Amino acid sequence: CASSPAGSSGYTF.

CDR3 sequence (DNA): TGTGCCAGCAGCTTAGGGGTTGGGGTAAATCAGCCCCAGCATTTT. It is translated as CASSLGVGVNQPQHF. This chain connects TRBV7-9 to TRBJ1-5, with unresolved D. Germline-derived CDR1 and CDR2 are SEHNR and FQNEAQ (reference sequence). This CDR3 region has 15 residues. V was trimmed by 1 base and J by 4 bases, leaving 11 bases between them.

The V and J genes are TRBV27 and TRBJ2-7; D may correspond to TRBD1 or TRBD2 (6 bases each). CDR1 and CDR2 from the germline V gene are MNHEY and SMNVEV (reference sequence). The CDR3 is 16 residues long. V shed 5 bases and J shed 2 bases, with 19 bases lying between them. CDR3 DNA: TGTGCCAGCAGTCCCGCGGTTGGGGGGCGAGCCTACGAGCAGTACTTC. Its translation is CASSPAVGGRAYEQYF.

V gene TRBV5-1 combines with J gene TRBJ2-2, with D perhaps TRBD1 or TRBD2 (5 bases each). There are 14 residues in the CDR3. The ends were cut back, 7 bases at V and 0 bases at J, with 10 bases in the middle. The germline V gene has CDR1 SGHRS and CDR2 YFSETQ. The CDR3 DNA reads as TGCGCCAGCGGGACGGGACCGAACACCGGGGAGCTGTTTTTT. The encoded protein is CASGTGPNTGELFF. The full variable domain, rest sourced from reference TRBV5-1 and TRBJ2-2, is KAGVTQTPRYLIKTRGQQVTLSCSPISGHRSVSWYQQTPGQGLQFLFEYFSETQRNKGNFPGRFSGRQFSNSRSEMNVSTLELGDSALYLCASGTGPNTGELFFGEGSRLTVL.

The CDR3 is CATTDRENTEAFF. Here the CDR3 DNA reads TGTGCCACCACGGACAGGGAGAACACTGAAGCTTTCTTT. The chain has TRBV10-3 and TRBJ1-1; TRBD1 matches 8 bases. Germline assignment: CDR1 ENHRY and CDR2 SYGVKD. This CDR3 is 13 amino acids long. V lost 10 bases and J lost 1; bases outside the gene matches: 5.

This chain uses TRBV2 with TRBJ1-2; 8 positions match TRBD1. V lost 7 bases to trimming and J lost 4 bases; unmatched junction nucleotides: 2. There are 12 residues in the CDR3. Per germline, CDR1 SNHLY and CDR2 FYNNEI. The CDR3 spells CASMDRAYGYTF. CDR3 DNA: TGTGCCAGCATGGACAGGGCCTATGGCTACACCTTC.

V is TRBV5-8 and J is TRBJ2-7; D remains ambiguous. CDR1 and CDR2 from the germline V gene are SGHTS and YDEGEE. Trimming removed 1 base at V and 3 bases at J, with 2 bases between. The CDR3 totals 11 residues. The CDR3 loop reads CASSLFYEQYF. Here the CDR3 DNA reads TGTGCCAGCAGCTTGTTCTACGAGCAGTACTTC.

This chain connects TRBV25-1 to TRBJ1-2, with no clear D. Trimming pared 4 bases from V and 5 bases from J, leaving 11 bases between. The germline V gene has CDR1 MGHDK and CDR2 SYGVNS. The CDR3 runs to 13 residues. CDR3 bases: TGTGCCAGCAGTGGGAGTGCGGATTATGGCTACACCTTC. It codes for CASSGSADYGYTF.

This clone was counted a single time. This rearrangement joins TRBV7-8 to TRBJ2-1, with D tentatively TRBD1 (5 bases). The germline CDR1 and CDR2 sequences are SGHVS and FQNEAQ. V gave up 2 bases and J gave up 6 bases, with 5 bases separating them. The CDR3 extends over 12 amino acids. In DNA form, the CDR3 reads TGTGCCAGCAGCTTAAGGGGCAATGAGCAGTTCTTC. It specifies CASSLRGNEQFF.

The genes are TRBV6-1 and TRBJ1-5; the D gene is possibly TRBD1 (6 bases). The CDR3 has 16 amino acids. The germline gives CDR1 MNHNS, CDR2 SASEGT. The V end was cut by 1 base, the J end by 0 bases, with 10 bases between. CDR3 amino acids: CASSEGGPDSNQPQHF. CDR3 sequence (DNA): TGTGCCAGCAGTGAAGGGGGGCCCGATAGCAATCAGCCCCAGCATTTT.

A single count supports this clone. This chain connects TRBV5-4 to TRBJ2-5, with TRBD2 identical over 8 bases. The ends lost 6 bases at V and 1 base at J; junction bases unmatched: 2. Germline CDR1 SGHNT, CDR2 YYREEE (reference sequence). The CDR3 loop spans 13 amino acids. The CDR3 sequence: CASKSGGQETQYF. The CDR3 nucleotides read TGTGCCAGCAAGAGCGGGGGCCAAGAGACCCAGTACTTC. Supplemented by reference TRBV5-4 and TRBJ2-5, the full variable domain reads ETGVTQSPTHLIKTRGQQVTLRCSSQSGHNTVSWYQQALGQGPQFIFQYYREEENGRGNFPPRFSGLQFPNYSSELNVNALELDDSALYLCASKSGGQETQYFGPGTRLLVL.

The chain links TRBV6-4 to TRBJ1-2; tentative D call: TRBD1 (6 bases). Germline-derived CDR1 and CDR2 are MRHNA and SNTAGT. Trimming stripped 0 bases from V and 6 bases from J, with 14 bases between. CDR3 length: 15 amino acids. For the CDR3, the DNA is TGTGCCAGCAGTGACTCGGGCAGGGGACGGGATGGCTACACCTTC. Its protein product is CASSDSGRGRDGYTF.

The rearrangement uses TRBV9 and TRBJ2-3; the D call may be TRBD1 or TRBD2 (5 bases each). Trimming took 4 bases from V and 0 from J, leaving 15 bases between them. CDR3 length: 16 residues. Germline lookup yields CDR1 SGDLS and CDR2 YYNGEE. CDR3 in amino acids: CASSRRGVPSTDTQYF. The CDR3 bases are TGTGCCAGCAGCCGAAGAGGGGTCCCTAGCACAGATACGCAGTATTTT.

V gene TRBV28 combines with J gene TRBJ1-1, with D tentatively TRBD1 (6 bases). The CDR3 runs to 16 residues. The germline V and J ends were trimmed by 3 bases and 0 bases, with 14 bases remaining between them. Germline CDR1 reads MDHEN; CDR2 reads SYDVKM. The CDR3 loop is CASSLAGGHLNTEAFF. The CDR3 coding sequence is TGTGCCAGCAGTTTGGCGGGGGGACACTTGAACACTGAAGCTTTCTTT.

The chain employs TRBV18 and TRBJ2-1; D not resolved. This CDR3 is 13 amino acids long. Per the germline V gene, CDR1 is KGHSH and CDR2 is LQKENI. Trimming left V 1 base short and J 8 bases short, with 9 bases between. CDR3 coding DNA: TGTGCCAGCTCACCACAGGCCGAGGATGAGCAGTTCTTC. Translated, it gives CASSPQAEDEQFF.

V gene TRBV2 combines with J gene TRBJ2-7, with 10 bases aligning to TRBD1. The CDR3 loop spans 16 amino acids. Germline CDR1 and CDR2: SNHLY and FYNNEI. V was pared by 6 bases and J by 9 bases, with 17 bases of the junction left unmatched. CDR3 DNA sequence: TGTGCCAGCAGCGACGATGAAACCGGGACAGGGGAGAGGCAGTACTTC. Amino acids: CASSDDETGTGERQYF.

The genes are TRBV7-9 and TRBJ2-1; the D is unclear. Trimming stripped 1 base from V and 11 bases from J, with 9 bases between. The CDR3 contains 12 residues. Germline V gene lookup returns CDR1 SEHNR and CDR2 FQNEAQ (reference sequence). The CDR3 nucleotides are TGTGCCAGCAGCTTAGGACGTGGCAAGCAGTTCTTC. It yields the protein CASSLGRGKQFF.

This rearrangement joins TRBV14 to TRBJ1-4; possibly TRBD1 for D (5 bases). The CDR3 contains 17 residues. CDR1 SGHDN and CDR2 FVKESK come from the germline V gene. V dropped 3 bases and J dropped 0 bases, with 14 bases sitting between them. The CDR3 spells CASSQGRSSATNEKLFF. The DNA of the CDR3 is TGTGCCAGCAGCCAGGGGCGGAGTTCTGCAACTAATGAAAAACTGTTTTTT. The full variable domain, with the rest looked up from reference TRBV14 and TRBJ1-4, is EAGVTQFPSHSVIEKGQTVTLRCDPISGHDNLYWYRRVMGKEIKFLLHFVKESKQDESGMPNNRFLAERTGGTYSTLKVQPAELEDSGVYFCASSQGRSSATNEKLFFGSGTQLSVL.

The CDR3, as DNA: TGTGCCAGCAGTGAACAGGGGGCGTATGGCTACACCTTC. Encoded protein: CASSEQGAYGYTF. This sequence joins TRBV6-1 and TRBJ1-2; TRBD1 agrees at 8 bases. The CDR3 has 13 amino acids. Per the germline V gene, CDR1 is MNHNS and CDR2 is SASEGT. The V and J ends lost 2 bases and 5 bases, in that order; junction bases with no gene match: 1.

The rearrangement joins TRBV19 to TRBJ1-2, with 8 bases lining up with TRBD1. J was trimmed by 4 bases and V by 5 bases; bases with no gene match: 9. Germline CDR1 reads LNHDA; CDR2 reads SQIVND (reference sequence). The CDR3 contains 15 residues. CDR3 loop: CASSGTGVVIYGYTF. The CDR3 DNA follows: TGTGCCAGTAGTGGGACAGGAGTTGTGATCTATGGCTACACCTTC.

V is TRBV6-5 and J is TRBJ1-3; TRBD1 aligns across 7 bases. This CDR3 has 15 residues. Germline loops: CDR1 MNHEY, CDR2 SVGAGI. V trimming: 2 bases; J trimming: 0 bases; junction bases outside the gene matches: 1. CDR3 DNA sequence: TGTGCCAGCAGTTACGACAGGGCCTCTGGAAACACCATATATTTT. This encodes CASSYDRASGNTIYF.

The chain uses TRBV6-6 and TRBJ2-1, with 9 positions matching TRBD1. Germline CDR1 reads MNHNY; CDR2 reads SVGAGI (reference sequence). V shed 5 bases, J shed 4 bases, and the junction held 6 bases outside the gene matches. The CDR3 is 15 amino acids. The CDR3 is CASSQQGAGYNEQFF. CDR3 nucleotide sequence: TGTGCCAGCAGTCAACAGGGGGCAGGGTACAATGAGCAGTTCTTC.

Only one count was recorded for this clone. V and J are TRBV2 and TRBJ1-4; possibly TRBD1 for D (6 bases). CDR3 length: 15 amino acids. V was trimmed by 4 bases and J by 3 bases, leaving 12 bases between them. CDR1 is SNHLY, CDR2 FYNNEI, per germline. CDR3 nucleotides: TGTGCCAGCAGTGCCACGGGGGGCCCTAATGAAAAACTGTTTTTT. As protein: CASSATGGPNEKLFF.

This sequence joins TRBV5-4 and TRBJ2-3; 11 bases map to TRBD1. The CDR3 is made up of 15 amino acids. J lost 6 bases, V lost 1 base, and 4 bases had no gene match. CDR1 is SGHNT, CDR2 YYREEE, per germline (reference sequence). DNA of the CDR3: TGTGCCAGCAGCTTGAGGACAGGGGGCAAGGATACGCAGTATTTT. This gives the protein CASSLRTGGKDTQYF.

The chain recombines TRBV7-9 with TRBJ2-3; no clear D gene. Germline V gene sequence: CDR1 SEHNR, CDR2 FQNEAQ (reference sequence). V lost 4 bases, J lost 4 bases, and 12 bases lay in between. The CDR3 sequence is 14 residues long. Here the CDR3 DNA reads TGTGCCAGCAGCTCATACGTAGCCCCAGATACGCAGTATTTT. This sequence encodes CASSSYVAPDTQYF.

The chain uses TRBV30 and TRBJ2-7; tentatively, D is TRBD2 (5 bases). The CDR3 runs 14 residues. CDR1 is GTSNPN, CDR2 SVGIG, per germline (reference sequence). Trimming shortened V by 4 bases and J by 0 bases, and 13 bases separated the two germline ends. This chain's CDR3 is CAWTLGPSSYEQYF. CDR3 nucleotide sequence: TGTGCCTGGACACTAGGGCCGAGCTCCTACGAGCAGTACTTC.

The chain is built from TRBV18 and TRBJ1-5, with a possible D match to TRBD1 (6 bases). The CDR3 length is 14 residues. Germline values: CDR1 KGHSH, CDR2 LQKENI. V lost 5 bases to trimming and J lost 5 bases, with 13 bases between them. The CDR3 region is CASSNQGKDQPQHF. For the CDR3, the DNA is TGTGCCAGCTCAAATCAGGGGAAGGATCAGCCCCAGCATTTT.

The V and J genes are TRBV6-5 and TRBJ2-1; D ambiguous. The germline gives CDR1 MNHEY, CDR2 SVGAGI. Trimming removed 10 bases at V and 5 bases at J, with 18 bases between. The CDR3 is made up of 14 amino acids. CDR3 region: CAIRIGPGDNEQFF. CDR3 nucleotide sequence: TGTGCCATAAGAATTGGGCCCGGCGACAATGAGCAGTTCTTC.